This TCR beta chain emerged from a study of T cells in Graves' hyperthyroidism and ophthalmopathy. Amplification of TCR beta CDR3 regions was performed using RNA transcripts as template. HTBI primers were employed in a first-round RT-PCR of the TCR CDR3. A single record per CDR3 protein comes from TCRdb applying MiXCR to the multiplex PCR reads. Among 450,000 to 700,000 distinct CDR3 sequences listed, about 45% were seen once. As regards this clonotype: The antigen is not known.

Graves' hyperthyroidism was deemed stable absent ophthalmopathy progression within 18 months. The hyperthyroidism was newly diagnosed and had lasted under 2 months; the patients were aged 18 to 65. The study based diagnoses on clinical symptoms, serum thyroxine and TRAb, thyroid ultrasound and orbital computed tomography. Study-level findings and limits: Peripheral blood also featured most of the thyroid clonotypes expanded above 0.001.

The germline V gene has CDR1 DFQATT and CDR2 SNEGSKA (reference sequence). The CDR3 is made up of 12 amino acids. Trimming removed 6 bases from V and 7 bases from J, with 16 bases in between. The sequenced sample was peripheral blood or thyroid tissue (not recorded which). The chain is built from TRBV20-1 and TRBJ2-7; D unclear. This clonotype originated in a woman in her late teens or twenties with Graves' hyperthyroidism. CDR3 sequence reads: CSAGATYNEQYF. CDR3 sequence (DNA): TGCAGTGCCGGCGCAACCTACAATGAGCAGTACTTC.